Listed here is a single T cell receptor beta chain. Its target is not known. Other DNA sequences in this sample translate to the same CDR3. CDR1 is KGHSH, CDR2 LQKENI, per germline. The CDR3 is made up of 13 amino acids. The V end was cut by 5 bases, the J end by 0 bases, with 6 bases between. The isolated RNA, all of it, was reverse transcribed, so expressed TCRB transcripts were what got sequenced. TCRdb's copy holds only in-frame clones and misses some; the assay was immunoSEQ multiplex PCR. Altogether some 130,000 clones are present, 9% being singletons, with the ten largest covering over 0.6%. This entry comes from a study of beta chain features in type 1 diabetes. Regarding the study as a whole: For Type 1 diabetes patients, all four CD4+ subsets carried TCRB CDR3s that were moderately but significantly shorter.

CD45RO/CCR7/CD25/CD127/CD95/CD27 separated CD4+ naive, central memory, regulatory and stem cell-like memory cells by sorting. Sequenced input: central memory CD4+ T cells from blood. The chain links TRBV18 to TRBJ2-3; D gene unclear. The clonotype originates from a young man with type 1 diabetes. The chain's CDR3 is CASSSSSTDTQYF. In nucleotides, the CDR3 is TGTGCCAGCTCATCCTCTAGCACAGATACGCAGTATTTT.